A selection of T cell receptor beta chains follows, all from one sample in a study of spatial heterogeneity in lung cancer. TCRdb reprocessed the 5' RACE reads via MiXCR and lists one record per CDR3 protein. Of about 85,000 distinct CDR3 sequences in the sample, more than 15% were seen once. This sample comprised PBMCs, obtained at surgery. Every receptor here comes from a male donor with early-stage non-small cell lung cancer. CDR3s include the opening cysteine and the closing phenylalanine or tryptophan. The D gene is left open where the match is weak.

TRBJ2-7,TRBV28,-,TGTGCCAGCACTCTGGGGGACAAATACGAGCAGTACTTC,CASTLGDKYEQYF
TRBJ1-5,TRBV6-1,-,TGTGCCAGCAGTCCACAAGGGGGTCTGGGCAATCAGCCCCAGCATTTT,CASSPQGGLGNQPQHF
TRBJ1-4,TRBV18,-,TGTGCCAGCTCAGGAAAAGAAGAACTGTTTTTT,CASSGKEELFF
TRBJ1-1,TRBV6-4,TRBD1,TGTGCCAGCAGCATTTTTCCGGGACAGGGGACTGAAGCTTTCTTT,CASSIFPGQGTEAFF
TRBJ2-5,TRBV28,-,TGTGCCAGCATGCAAGGGGGACGGGTAGAGACCCAGTACTTC,CASMQGGRVETQYF
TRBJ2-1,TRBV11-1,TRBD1,TGTGCCAGCAGCTTAGCGCAGGGGGTCGGTGAGCAGTTCTTC,CASSLAQGVGEQFF
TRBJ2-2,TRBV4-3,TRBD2,TGCGCCAGCAGCCAAGAGGCGGGGGGCGCGAACACCGGGGAGCTGTATTTT,CASSQEAGGANTGELYF
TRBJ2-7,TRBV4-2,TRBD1,TGTGCTACATCCGGCGCAGGGGGTAGTCAGGAGCAGTACTTC,CATSGAGGSQEQYF
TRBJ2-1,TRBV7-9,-,TGTGCCAGCAGCTTATCTTCGGCGGGGAAATGGTACAATGAGCAGTTCTTC,CASSLSSAGKWYNEQFF
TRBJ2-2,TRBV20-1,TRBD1,TGCAGTGCCTCAAACCCTCTCGGACAGGGCGGGGAGCTGTTTTTT,CSASNPLGQGGELFF